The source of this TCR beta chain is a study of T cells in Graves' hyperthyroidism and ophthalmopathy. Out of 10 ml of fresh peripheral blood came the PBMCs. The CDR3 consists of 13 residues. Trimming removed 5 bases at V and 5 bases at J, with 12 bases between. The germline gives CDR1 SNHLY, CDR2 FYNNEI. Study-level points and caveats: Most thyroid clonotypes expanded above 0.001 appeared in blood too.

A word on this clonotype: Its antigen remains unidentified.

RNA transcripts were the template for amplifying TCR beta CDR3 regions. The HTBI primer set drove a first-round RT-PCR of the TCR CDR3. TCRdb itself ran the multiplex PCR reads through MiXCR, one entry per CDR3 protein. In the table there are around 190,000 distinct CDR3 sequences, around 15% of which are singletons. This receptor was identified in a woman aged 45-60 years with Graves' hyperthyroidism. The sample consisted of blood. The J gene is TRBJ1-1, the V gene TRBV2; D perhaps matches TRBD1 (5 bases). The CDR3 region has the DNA TGTGCCAGCAGTCGCGGGGGGGGGACTGAAGCTTTCTTT. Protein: CASSRGGGTEAFF.